This T cell receptor (beta chain) derives from a study of human T cells and chemical hapten exposure. Study observations and caveats: Sensitizing to DPC left TCRs with a frequency above 1 in 1000 unaltered.

V was clipped by 0 bases and J by 4 bases, with 13 bases between them. Per germline, CDR1 DFQATT and CDR2 SNEGSKA (reference sequence). This CDR3 has 15 amino acids. As to time point: pre-sensitization, week 0. The treatment is: therapeutic diphenylcyclopropenone sensitization with weekly scalp DPC. This clonotype was observed at least ten times. Its antigen is currently unknown. TCRdb called the RACE reads again in MiXCR, with one record for every CDR3 protein. The table lists 90,000 or so distinct CDR3 sequences, 8.5% to 9% of them singletons. The V and J genes are TRBV20-1 and TRBJ2-1; possible D gene TRBD1, 6 bases. This receptor was taken from a man aged 35 to 55 with alopecia areata. Some clones in this sample may be carry-over from other donors' samples. Sequences were derived from whole blood, sampled in connection with sensitization to the hapten diphenylcyclopropenone (DPC). The DNA of the CDR3 is TGCAGTGCTAGAGATAGCCAGGGGATATACAATGAGCAGTTCTTC. This translates into CSARDSQGIYNEQFF.